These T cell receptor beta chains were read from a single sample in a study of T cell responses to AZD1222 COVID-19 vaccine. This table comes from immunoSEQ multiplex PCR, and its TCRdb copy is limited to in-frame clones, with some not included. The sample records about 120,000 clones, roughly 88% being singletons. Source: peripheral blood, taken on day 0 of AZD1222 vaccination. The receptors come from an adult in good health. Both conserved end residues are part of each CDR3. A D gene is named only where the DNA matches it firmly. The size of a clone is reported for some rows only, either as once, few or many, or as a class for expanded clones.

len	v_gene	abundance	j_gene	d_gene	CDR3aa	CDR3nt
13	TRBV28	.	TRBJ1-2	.	CASTEQSSYGYTF	TGTGCCAGCACCGAACAGAGCAGCTATGGCTACACCTTC
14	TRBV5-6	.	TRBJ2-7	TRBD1	CASSYRDRANEQYF	TGTGCCAGCAGCTACCGGGACAGGGCAAACGAGCAGTACTTC
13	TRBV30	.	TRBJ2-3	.	CAWRSGSTDTQYF	TGTGCCTGGAGAAGCGGCAGCACAGATACGCAGTATTTT
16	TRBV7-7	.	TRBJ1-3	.	CASSPGRGGAGNTIYF	TGTGCCAGCAGCCCCGGAAGGGGGGGGGCTGGAAACACCATATATTTT
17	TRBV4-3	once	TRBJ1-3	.	CASSRSAGSVAGNTIYF	TGCGCCAGCAGCCGTTCGGCCGGCTCAGTAGCTGGAAACACCATATATTTT
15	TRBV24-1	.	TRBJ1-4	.	CATILSWATNEKLFF	TGTGCCACCATCCTCTCATGGGCAACTAATGAAAAACTGTTTTTT
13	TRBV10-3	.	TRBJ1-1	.	CAISGQENTEAFF	TGTGCCATCAGTGGACAGGAGAACACTGAAGCTTTCTTT
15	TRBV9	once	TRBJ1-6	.	CASRLQGEGNSPLHF	TGTGCCAGCCGACTCCAGGGTGAAGGTAATTCACCCCTCCACTTT
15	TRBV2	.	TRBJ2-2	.	CASRSDTQNTGELFF	TGTGCCAGCAGATCGGACACCCAGAACACCGGGGAGCTGTTTTTT
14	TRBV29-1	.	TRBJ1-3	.	CSAVWASSGNTIYF	TGCAGCGCCGTTTGGGCTAGCTCTGGAAACACCATATATTTT
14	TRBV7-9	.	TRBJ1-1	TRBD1	CASSYGQADTEAFF	TGTGCCAGCAGCTACGGACAGGCGGACACTGAAGCTTTCTTT
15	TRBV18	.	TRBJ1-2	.	CASSRGLREFYGYTF	TGTGCCAGCTCGCGAGGGTTACGAGAGTTCTATGGCTACACCTTC
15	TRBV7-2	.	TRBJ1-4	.	CASSSSSGTNEKLFF	TGTGCCAGCAGTAGTTCCTCGGGGACTAATGAAAAACTGTTTTTT
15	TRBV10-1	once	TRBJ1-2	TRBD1	CASIQTRQGFYGYTF	TGCGCCAGCATACAAACGCGACAGGGTTTCTATGGCTACACCTTC
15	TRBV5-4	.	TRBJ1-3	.	CASSLDPPPGNTIYF	TGTGCCAGCAGCTTGGACCCACCTCCTGGAAACACCATATATTTT